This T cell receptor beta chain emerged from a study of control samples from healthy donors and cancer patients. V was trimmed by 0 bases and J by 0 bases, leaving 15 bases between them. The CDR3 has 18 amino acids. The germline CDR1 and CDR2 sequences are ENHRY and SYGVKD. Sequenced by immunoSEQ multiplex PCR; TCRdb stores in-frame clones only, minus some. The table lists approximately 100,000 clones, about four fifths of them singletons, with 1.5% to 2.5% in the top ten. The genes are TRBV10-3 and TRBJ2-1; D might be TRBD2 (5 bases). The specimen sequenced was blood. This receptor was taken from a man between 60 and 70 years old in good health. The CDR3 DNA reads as TGTGCCATCAGTGAGTCAATGTGGGAGCCCGACTCCTACAATGAGCAGTTCTTC. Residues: CAISESMWEPDSYNEQFF.